Below, 21 T cell receptor beta chains from the same sample are listed, as sequenced in a study of cytomegalovirus exposure and HLA in healthy donors (dated by TCRdb to 2016 to 2017). Receptors were amplified or captured by the immunoSEQ multiplex PCR assay. The multiplex PCR relied on a mix of 60 forward primers for TCR Vbeta segments and 13 reverse primers for TCR Jbeta segments. This is the immuneACCESS table as TCRdb keeps it, with only in-frame sequences that have V and J called. A part of the clones is gone; compared with another copy, unresolved V genes explain less than half, and the rest is unexplained. The sample includes approximately 140,000 clones, with about four fifths observed a single time. The ten largest make up roughly 1.2% of the sample. The sequencing sample was made of PBMCs. The receptor set was obtained from a male donor in good health and CMV-seropositive.

The chain recombines TRBV6-5 with TRBJ2-1, with 7 bases that match TRBD2. The germline V gene encodes CDR1 MNHEY and CDR2 SVGAGI. The CDR3 is 13 residues long. Trimming at V came to 7 bases and at J to 4 bases, leaving 4 bases not matched to a gene. CDR3 DNA: TGTGCCAGCACCCCTAGCGGTTACAATGAGCAGTTCTTC. Translated, it gives CASTPSGYNEQFF.

This clone appeared a few times. The rearrangement links TRBV2 to TRBJ2-7, with a tentative D call TRBD1 (5 bases). V was shortened by 10 bases and J by 5 bases, with 18 bases between the two germline ends. Germline-derived CDR1 and CDR2 are SNHLY and FYNNEI. This CDR3 is built from 13 residues. The CDR3 DNA sequence: TGTGCCATACGTTTCCGTGGGGCCAACGAGCAGTACTTC. Its protein product is CAIRFRGANEQYF.

CDR3 nucleotides: TGCAGCGTTGAAGTAGGGCTAGCGGAGAGGACCTACTACAATGAGCAGTTCTTC. It is translated as CSVEVGLAERTYYNEQFF. This chain connects TRBV29-1 to TRBJ2-1, with 7 bases fitting TRBD2. The trim removed 1 base at V and 3 bases at J, leaving 15 bases unmatched. Looked up from germline, CDR1 is SQVTM and CDR2 is ANQGSEA. This CDR3 is built from 18 residues.

The rearrangement uses TRBV1 and TRBJ1-3; the table gives TRBD1 as D, unverified against the DNA. TRBV1 is a documented pseudogene. This CDR3 contains 17 residues. The CDR3 here is CTSSQEWDRSSGNTIYF. The CDR3 DNA reads TGCACCAGCAGCCAAGAATGGGACAGAAGCTCTGGAAACACCATATATTTT.

The chain has TRBV28 and TRBJ2-2; no reliable D call. The V and J ends lost 5 bases and 5 bases respectively, with 12 bases between them. From germline, CDR1 is MDHEN and CDR2 SYDVKM. The CDR3 is 14 amino acids. DNA of the CDR3: TGTGCCAGCAGTGCGGTGTGGAAAACCGGGGAGCTGTTTTTT. This sequence encodes CASSAVWKTGELFF.

The chain links TRBV9 to TRBJ2-3; a weak D match, TRBD2 (6 bases). The CDR3 is 15 residues long. From germline, CDR1 is SGDLS and CDR2 YYNGEE. Trimming removed 4 bases from V and 6 bases from J, with 18 bases in between. CDR3 in amino acids: CASSQGGGSGDTQYF. The CDR3 DNA is TGTGCCAGCAGCCAAGGTGGAGGGTCAGGGGATACGCAGTATTTT.

The chain uses TRBV7-6 and TRBJ1-5; 12 positions agree with TRBD1. J gave up 2 bases and V 6 bases, and 8 bases lay outside the gene matches. Germline lookup yields CDR1 SGHVS and CDR2 FNYEAQ. The CDR3 is 17 residues long. CDR3 DNA: TGTGCCAGCAGTCCGGGACAGGGGGCGAATGGCAATCAGCCCCAGCATTTT. As protein: CASSPGQGANGNQPQHF.

This clone appeared a single time. This chain uses TRBV6-5 with TRBJ2-2, with TRBD2 as a possible D gene (6 bases). The CDR3 runs to 14 residues. CDR1 and CDR2 from the germline V gene are MNHEY and SVGAGI. Trimming took off 7 bases at V and 4 bases at J, with 13 bases between the two ends. This CDR3 reads CASNKPGGTGELFF. The DNA for the CDR3 is TGTGCCAGCAACAAACCCGGGGGCACCGGGGAGCTGTTTTTT.

This clone was detected once. V is TRBV10-2 and J is TRBJ1-2; 10 bases match TRBD1. J was trimmed by 7 bases and V by 8 bases; bases with no gene match: 4. Germline V gene lookup returns CDR1 WSHSY and CDR2 SAAADI. CDR3 length: 12 amino acids. Here the CDR3 DNA reads TGCGCCAGCGGGACAGGGGCTGGTGGCTACACCTTC. It is translated as CASGTGAGGYTF.

The chain couples TRBV5-1 to TRBJ2-7; TRBD1 matches at 8 bases. V was pared by 4 bases and J by 4 bases, with 10 bases of the junction left unmatched. The CDR3 runs 15 residues. The germline V gene has CDR1 SGHRS and CDR2 YFSETQ. The CDR3 here is CASSPGRTGLYEQYF. The CDR3 DNA reads as TGCGCCAGCAGCCCAGGAAGGACAGGGTTGTACGAGCAGTACTTC. The full variable domain, its missing parts supplied by reference TRBV5-1 and TRBJ2-7, is KAGVTQTPRYLIKTRGQQVTLSCSPISGHRSVSWYQQTPGQGLQFLFEYFSETQRNKGNFPGRFSGRQFSNSRSEMNVSTLELGDSALYLCASSPGRTGLYEQYFGPGTRLTVT.

This clone was seen a single time. The germline gene is not matched at one end of the junction; a read error may be the cause. V and J are TRBV5-1 and TRBJ2-1; 8 nucleotides align to TRBD2. The length of the CDR3 is 15 residues. CDR1 is SGHRS, CDR2 YFSETQ, per germline. The DNA of the CDR3 is TGCGCCAGCAGCTTAGGCGGGGGGAACTACAATGGGCAGTTCTTC. Its translation is CASSLGGGNYNGQFF.

The chain joins TRBV28 to TRBJ2-7; the match to TRBD2 covers 11 bases. With V trimmed by 8 bases and J by 4 bases, 13 bases remained unmatched. The CDR3 spans 16 residues. Germline V lookup: CDR1 MDHEN, CDR2 SYDVKM. The CDR3 sequence: CASSTVAGGGQYEQYF. CDR3 DNA: TGTGCCAGCTCTACTGTAGCGGGAGGGGGCCAATACGAGCAGTACTTC.

The chain couples TRBV6-5 to TRBJ1-2; 7 nucleotides match TRBD1. There are 14 residues in the CDR3. Trimming cost V 6 bases and J 4 bases; bases outside gene matches: 8. The germline gives CDR1 MNHEY, CDR2 SVGAGI. Here the CDR3 reads CASRMGQNFYGYTF. The CDR3 DNA sequence: TGTGCCAGCAGAATGGGACAGAACTTCTATGGCTACACCTTC.

The chain combines TRBV9 with TRBJ2-1; 7 bases line up with TRBD2. Germline lookup yields CDR1 SGDLS and CDR2 YYNGEE. V lost 4 bases and J lost 7; bases outside the gene matches: 11. The length of the CDR3 is 15 residues. The DNA for the CDR3 is TGTGCCAGCAGCCCTTGGACTAGATTAGAGAATGAGCAGTTCTTC. Protein sequence: CASSPWTRLENEQFF.

The chain carries TRBV18 and TRBJ1-4, with 9 bases matching TRBD1. There are 18 residues in the CDR3. Germline CDR1 KGHSH, CDR2 LQKENI. The V and J ends lost 0 bases and 0 bases, in that order; junction bases with no gene match: 5. This CDR3 is CASSPPGQGMSTNEKLFF. Written as DNA, the CDR3 is TGTGCCAGCTCACCACCGGGACAGGGTATGTCAACTAATGAAAAACTGTTTTTT.

This chain joins TRBV19 and TRBJ2-1, with D possibly TRBD1 on 7 matching bases. Looked up from germline, CDR1 is LNHDA and CDR2 is SQIVND (reference sequence). V shed 5 bases and J shed 6 bases, with 20 bases lying between them. This CDR3 comprises 16 residues. In DNA, the CDR3 is TGTGCCAGTAGTCCGGCCCCAGGGGGGAATCCCAATGAGCAGTTCTTC. Protein sequence: CASSPAPGGNPNEQFF.

This clone occurred once. This rearrangement joins TRBV7-9 to TRBJ2-1; TRBD2 aligns across 8 bases. Germline lookup yields CDR1 SEHNR and CDR2 FQNEAQ (reference sequence). There are 16 residues in the CDR3. J gave up 5 bases and V 5 bases, and 11 bases lay outside the gene matches. For the CDR3, the DNA is TGTGCCAGCAGCCCGAGTAGCGGGGTCTTCGACAATGAGCAGTTCTTC. Protein sequence: CASSPSSGVFDNEQFF.

This rearrangement joins TRBV28 to TRBJ2-3, with 8 bases fitting TRBD1. Germline trimming cut 7 bases from V and 4 bases from J; bases unmatched to any gene: 4. Germline V lookup: CDR1 MDHEN, CDR2 SYDVKM. There are 13 residues in the CDR3. CDR3 coding DNA: TGTGCCAGCACCGACAGGGGAGCAGATACGCAGTATTTT. As protein: CASTDRGADTQYF. Supplemented by reference TRBV28 and TRBJ2-3, the full variable domain reads DVKVTQSSRYLVKRTGEKVFLECVQDMDHENMFWYRQDPGLGLRLIYFSYDVKMKEKGDIPEGYSVSREKKERFSLILESASTNQTSMYLCASTDRGADTQYFGPGTRLTVL.

This clone was detected a few times. V usage is TRBV18 and J usage is TRBJ2-1; 9 bases fit TRBD1. CDR3 length equals 15 residues. Germline V CDR1 and CDR2: KGHSH, LQKENI. Trimming at V came to 2 bases and at J to 8 bases, leaving 7 bases not matched to a gene. The CDR3 DNA reads as TGTGCCAGCTCACCAACAGGGGGCGCCGGCTATGAGCAGTTCTTC. As protein: CASSPTGGAGYEQFF.

V gene TRBV2 combines with J gene TRBJ1-6; D uncertain. This CDR3 is built from 15 residues. V lost 5 bases and J lost 10, with 18 bases in between. Germline V gene data show CDR1 as SNHLY and CDR2 as FYNNEI. Here the CDR3 DNA reads TGTGCCAGCAGTCCCCCCCCCGGGGTGGGGTCACCCCTCCACTTT. Translation: CASSPPPGVGSPLHF.

The gene calls are TRBV4-3 and TRBJ2-1, with 9 bases that match TRBD2. Germline loops: CDR1 LGHNA, CDR2 YSLEER. This CDR3 is 16 amino acids long. J gave up 8 bases and V 0 bases, and 8 bases lay outside the gene matches. CDR3 coding DNA: TGCGCCAGCAGCCAAGAGGTTAGCGGGAGTAAACATGAGCAGTTCTTC. Translating it yields CASSQEVSGSKHEQFF.